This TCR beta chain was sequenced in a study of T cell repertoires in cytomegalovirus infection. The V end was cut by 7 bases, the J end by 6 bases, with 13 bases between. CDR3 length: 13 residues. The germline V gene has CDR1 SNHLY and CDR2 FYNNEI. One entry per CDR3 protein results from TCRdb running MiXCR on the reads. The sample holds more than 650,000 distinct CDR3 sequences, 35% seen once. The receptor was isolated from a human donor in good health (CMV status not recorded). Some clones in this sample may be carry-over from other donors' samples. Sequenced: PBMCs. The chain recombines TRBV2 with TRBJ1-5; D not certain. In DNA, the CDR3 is TGTGCCAGCATTGGGCAAATGGGTCAGCCCCAGCATTTT. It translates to CASIGQMGQPQHF.